What follows is one T cell receptor beta chain and its context. The CDR3 sequence is 15 residues long. The V and J ends lost 3 bases and 2 bases respectively, with 11 bases between them. Germline V gene sequence: CDR1 SNHLY, CDR2 FYNNEI. This sample is part of a study of blood T cell repertoires in COVID-19. Study-level information: COVID-19 samples from acute and convalescent phases originated in the United States, Italy and Spain. PBMCs, B-cell-depleted T cells, or T cells were the source of the cDNA or gDNA that made up the material.

In the study's own analysis: Reference gene primer amplification yielded estimated nucleated cell counts. The repertoire was sequenced with immunoSEQ multiplex PCR; TCRdb's copy has only in-frame clones and lacks some. D and trimming were read from the DNA, whereas the V and J calls and clone size are those reported in that table. The table lists approximately 24,000 clones, 90% to 95% of them singletons, with about 4% in the top ten. The chain has TRBV2 and TRBJ1-3, with D tentatively TRBD1 (6 bases). The receptor comes from a woman aged 45-65 years with active COVID-19. Sample: peripheral blood. DNA for the CDR3: TGTGCCAGCAGTGACCTACAGGGCACTGGAAACACCATATATTTT. Encoded protein: CASSDLQGTGNTIYF.